Listed below are T cell receptor beta chains from one sample, sequenced in a study of Graves' ophthalmopathy and Graves' hyperthyroidism. TCRdb re-analysed the multiplex PCR reads in MiXCR, keeping a single row per CDR3 protein. The sample consists of hundreds of thousands of distinct CDR3 sequences, about 24% of them appearing once. The sequenced sample consisted of peripheral blood. These receptors were taken from a woman in her late teens or twenties with stable Graves' hyperthyroidism. Some clones in this sample may be carry-over from other donors' samples. CDR3s include the opening cysteine and the closing phenylalanine or tryptophan. A D gene is named only where the DNA matches it firmly. Expanded clones are given a class, and other clones once, few, many or no size at all.

clone size	V gene	D gene	J gene	CDR3 DNA	CDR3 protein
.	TRBV20-1	TRBD1	TRBJ2-7	TGCAGTGCAATACAGGGGGCGCAGGGCGAGCAGTACTTC	CSAIQGAQGEQYF
many	TRBV28	TRBD1	TRBJ1-2	TGTGCCAGCAGGGCTACCGGGACAGCAGATGGCTACACCTTC	CASRATGTADGYTF
.	TRBV20-1	TRBD1	TRBJ2-7	TGCAGTGCTAGATTCCAGGGGGCCGTCAACGAGCAGTACTTC	CSARFQGAVNEQYF
many	TRBV6-1	.	TRBJ1-1	TGTGCCAGCAGTGAAGGGGTTCTAGCTTTCTTT	CASSEGVLAFF
many	TRBV28	.	TRBJ1-5	TGTGCCATTGCGGACCTGAATTATAGCAATCAGCCCCAGCATTTT	CAIADLNYSNQPQHF
.	TRBV29-1	.	TRBJ2-5	TGCAGCGTTGGGCCAGGCCAAGAGACCCAGTACTTC	CSVGPGQETQYF
many	TRBV19	TRBD1	TRBJ1-1	TGTGCCAGTAGTATAGGGGGGACAGGGGGAATTGAAGCTTTCTTT	CASSIGGTGGIEAFF
many	TRBV27	.	TRBJ2-5	TGTGCCAGCAGTTTATGGGGACCTCAAGAGACCCAGTACTTC	CASSLWGPQETQYF
many	TRBV6-5	TRBD1	TRBJ2-7	TGTGCCAGCTCCAGGACAGGGGAGATTGACGAGCAGTACTTC	CASSRTGEIDEQYF
.	TRBV2	.	TRBJ2-5	TGTGCCAGCAGCAGCCCGGCAGGGGAAAAAGAGACCCAGTACTTC	CASSSPAGEKETQYF
.	TRBV20-1	TRBD1	TRBJ1-2	TGCAGTGCCCACCGACAGGGGGCCAACTATGGCTACACCTTC	CSAHRQGANYGYTF
.	TRBV20-1	.	TRBJ2-7	TGCAGTGCTAGTCCCGCCCTCAAGGTCGGTAGGCCCCCCTACGAGCAGTACTTC	CSASPALKVGRPPYEQYF
.	TRBV6-5	TRBD2	TRBJ2-7	TGTGCCAGCAGTTATCTTAGCGGGGGGGCCTACGAGCAGTACTTC	CASSYLSGGAYEQYF
many	TRBV29-1	.	TRBJ1-5	TGCAGCGTTTCCTCCGGACTAAATCAGCCCCAGCATTTT	CSVSSGLNQPQHF
many	TRBV12-3/TRBV12-4	.	TRBJ2-7	TGTGCCAGCGGCCGGCAGGGCGGGGTCCAAGGGGTAGGGGAGCAGTACTTC	CASGRQGGVQGVGEQYF
many	TRBV7-2	.	TRBJ1-2	TGTGCCAGCAGCTTAAACTCGGGAGGCTACACCTTC	CASSLNSGGYTF
many	TRBV7-2	TRBD1	TRBJ1-5	TGTGCCAGCAGCTCCCCAGGGGGGAGGCAGCCCCAGCATTTT	CASSSPGGRQPQHF
.	TRBV12-3/TRBV12-4	.	TRBJ1-5	TGTGCCAGCAGTTTTGCCGGGAGCAATCAGCCCCAGCATTTT	CASSFAGSNQPQHF
many	TRBV7-2	.	TRBJ2-5	TGTGCCAGCAGCTCCTCCCGGCCTGGAATCGGAGAGACCCAGTACTTC	CASSSSRPGIGETQYF
few	TRBV10-1	.	TRBJ2-7	TGCGCCAGCAGTGAAGGAGCGGGTACCCCCTACGAGCAGTACTTC	CASSEGAGTPYEQYF
few	TRBV6-1	.	TRBJ1-1	TGTGCCAGCAGCGATCCTCCGGACACTTTGAACACTGAAGCTTTCTTT	CASSDPPDTLNTEAFF
many	TRBV10-3	TRBD1	TRBJ1-1	TGTGCCATCAGGGGGACAGGGTGGGGGAACACTGAAGCTTTCTTT	CAIRGTGWGNTEAFF
.	TRBV30	.	TRBJ2-2	TGTGCCTGGAGTTGGGTGGGCTACACCGGGGAGCTGTTTTTT	CAWSWVGYTGELFF
many	TRBV2	.	TRBJ1-5	TGTGCCAGCGGGGGGAGGGGCAATCAGCCCCAGCATTTT	CASGGRGNQPQHF
many	TRBV12-3/TRBV12-4	.	TRBJ1-3	TGTGCCAGCAGTCCCTCATACTCTGGAAACACCATATATTTT	CASSPSYSGNTIYF
many	TRBV30	.	TRBJ1-3	TGTGCCTGGAGTGTACACAGCTCTGGAAACACCATATATTTT	CAWSVHSSGNTIYF
many	TRBV20-1	TRBD1	TRBJ1-5	TGCAGTGCTATGGGGACAGGACTAAATCAGCCCCAGCATTTT	CSAMGTGLNQPQHF
many	TRBV9	TRBD2	TRBJ2-6	TGTGCCAGCAGCGTAGAAGTAAGTCTAGCGGGGACTGGGGCCAACGTCCTGACTTTC	CASSVEVSLAGTGANVLTF
once	TRBV6-1	TRBD1	TRBJ2-2	TGTGCCAGCAGCGGGACAGGGTTCACCGGGGAGCTGTTTTTT	CASSGTGFTGELFF
many	TRBV18	.	TRBJ2-7	TGTGCCAGCTCCCCCACAGGGTCGGACGAGCAGTACTTC	CASSPTGSDEQYF
many	TRBV11-2	TRBD1	TRBJ2-5	TGTGCCAGCAGCCCGAGACAGGGGCGAGGGGAGACCCAGTACTTC	CASSPRQGRGETQYF
.	TRBV4-1	.	TRBJ1-6	TGCGCCAGTAGCCAATTCGCGGACAGTCACACATTTAATTCACCCCTCCACTTT	CASSQFADSHTFNSPLHF